Here is one TCR beta chain with its context. This entry comes from a study of CD8 T cells in Susac syndrome. Germline CDR1 reads MNHEY; CDR2 reads SVGEGT. This CDR3 comprises 15 residues. V lost 5 bases and J lost 1; bases outside the gene matches: 3. The T cells that were sequenced for TCR beta were CD8+ and CD4+ cells from blood. RNA in amounts of about 0.5 to 1 ug was reverse transcribed with random hexamers. TCRdb re-called the immunoSEQ multiplex PCR reads with MiXCR, one entry per CDR3 protein. The sample includes 300,000 to 350,000 distinct CDR3 sequences, under 95% of them seen just once. The sequenced sample consisted of CD4+ T cells from PBMCs. The gene calls are TRBV6-2 or TRBV6-3 and TRBJ1-2, with TRBD1 identical over 11 bases. The source of this sequence is a human donor with multiple sclerosis. DNA of the CDR3: TGTGCCAGCAGTGGACAGGGGGCGCTTAACTATGGCTACACCTTC. As protein: CASSGQGALNYGYTF.